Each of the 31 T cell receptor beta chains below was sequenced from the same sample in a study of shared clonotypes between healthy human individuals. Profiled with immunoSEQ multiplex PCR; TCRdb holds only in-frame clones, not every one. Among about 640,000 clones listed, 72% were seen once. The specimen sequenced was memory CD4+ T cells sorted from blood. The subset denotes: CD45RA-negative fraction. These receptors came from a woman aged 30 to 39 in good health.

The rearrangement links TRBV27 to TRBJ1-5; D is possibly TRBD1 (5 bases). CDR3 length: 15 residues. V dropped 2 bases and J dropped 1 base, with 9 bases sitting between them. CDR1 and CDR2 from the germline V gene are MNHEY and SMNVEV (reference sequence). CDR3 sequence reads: CASSLGGGSNQPQHF. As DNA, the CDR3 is TGTGCCAGCAGTTTAGGGGGGGGGAGCAATCAGCCCCAGCATTTT.

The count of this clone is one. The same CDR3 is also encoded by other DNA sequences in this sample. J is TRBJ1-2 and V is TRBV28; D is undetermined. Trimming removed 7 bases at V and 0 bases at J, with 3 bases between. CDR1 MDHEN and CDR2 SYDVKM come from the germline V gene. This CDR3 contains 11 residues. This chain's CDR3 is CASTSNYGYTF. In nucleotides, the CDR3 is TGTGCCAGCACTTCTAACTATGGCTACACCTTC.

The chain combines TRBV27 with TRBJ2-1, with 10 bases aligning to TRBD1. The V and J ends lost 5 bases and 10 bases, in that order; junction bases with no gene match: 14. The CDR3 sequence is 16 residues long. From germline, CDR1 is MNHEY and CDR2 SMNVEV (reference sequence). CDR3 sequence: CASSTDRTGGRNEQFF. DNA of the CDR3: TGTGCCAGCAGTACAGATCGGACAGGGGGAAGGAACGAGCAGTTCTTC.

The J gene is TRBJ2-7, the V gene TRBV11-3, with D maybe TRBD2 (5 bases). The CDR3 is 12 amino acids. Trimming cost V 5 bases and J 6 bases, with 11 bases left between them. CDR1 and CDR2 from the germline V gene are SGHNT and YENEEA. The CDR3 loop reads CASSTYGSEQYF. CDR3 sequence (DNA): TGTGCCAGCAGCACCTATGGGAGCGAGCAGTACTTC.

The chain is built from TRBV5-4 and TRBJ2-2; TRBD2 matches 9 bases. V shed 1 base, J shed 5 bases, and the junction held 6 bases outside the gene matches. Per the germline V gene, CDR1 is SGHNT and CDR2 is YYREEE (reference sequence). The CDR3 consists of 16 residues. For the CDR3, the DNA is TGTGCCAGCAGCTTGAAACTAGCGGGTTTTACCGGGGAGCTGTTTTTT. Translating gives CASSLKLAGFTGELFF.

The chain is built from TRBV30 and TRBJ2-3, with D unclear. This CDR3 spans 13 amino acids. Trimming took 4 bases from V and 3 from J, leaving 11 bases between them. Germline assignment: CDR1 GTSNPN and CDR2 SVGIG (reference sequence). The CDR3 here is CAWIRDGTDTQYF. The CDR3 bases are TGTGCCTGGATAAGGGATGGTACAGATACGCAGTATTTT. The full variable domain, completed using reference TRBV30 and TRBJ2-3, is SQTIHQWPATLVQPVGSPLSLECTVEGTSNPNLYWYRQAAGRGLQLLFYSVGIGQISSEVPQNLSASRPQDRQFILSSKKLLLSDSGFYLCAWIRDGTDTQYFGPGTRLTVL.

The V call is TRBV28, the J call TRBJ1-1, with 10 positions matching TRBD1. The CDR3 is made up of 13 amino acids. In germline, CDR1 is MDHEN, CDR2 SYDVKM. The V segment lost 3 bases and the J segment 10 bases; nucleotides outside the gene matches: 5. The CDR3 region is CASSFRDRGGAFF. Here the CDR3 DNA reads TGTGCCAGCAGTTTTAGGGACAGGGGAGGAGCTTTCTTT.

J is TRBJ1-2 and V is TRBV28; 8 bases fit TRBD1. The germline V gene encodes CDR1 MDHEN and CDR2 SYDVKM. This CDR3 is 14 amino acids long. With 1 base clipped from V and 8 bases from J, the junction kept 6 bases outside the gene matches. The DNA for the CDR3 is TGTGCCAGCAGTTTATCCCAGGGGGCGCAGGGCTACACCTTC. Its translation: CASSLSQGAQGYTF.

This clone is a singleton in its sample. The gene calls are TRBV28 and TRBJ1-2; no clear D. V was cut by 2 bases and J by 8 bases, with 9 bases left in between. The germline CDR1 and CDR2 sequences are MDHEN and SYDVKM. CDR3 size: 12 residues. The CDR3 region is CASSLAPLGYTF. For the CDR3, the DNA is TGTGCCAGCAGTTTAGCCCCGCTAGGCTACACCTTC.

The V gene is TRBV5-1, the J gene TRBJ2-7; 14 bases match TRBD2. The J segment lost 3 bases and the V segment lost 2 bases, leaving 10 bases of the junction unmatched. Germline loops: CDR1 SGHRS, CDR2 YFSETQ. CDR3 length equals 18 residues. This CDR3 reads CASSLSGTSGSLVYEQYF. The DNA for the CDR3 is TGCGCCAGCAGCTTATCCGGGACTAGCGGGAGTTTGGTCTACGAGCAGTACTTC.

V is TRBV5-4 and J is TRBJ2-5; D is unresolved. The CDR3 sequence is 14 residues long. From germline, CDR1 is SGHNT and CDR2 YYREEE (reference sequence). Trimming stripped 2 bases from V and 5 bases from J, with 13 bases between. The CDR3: CASSLIGYPETQYF. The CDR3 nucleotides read TGTGCCAGCAGCTTAATAGGGTACCCCGAGACCCAGTACTTC.

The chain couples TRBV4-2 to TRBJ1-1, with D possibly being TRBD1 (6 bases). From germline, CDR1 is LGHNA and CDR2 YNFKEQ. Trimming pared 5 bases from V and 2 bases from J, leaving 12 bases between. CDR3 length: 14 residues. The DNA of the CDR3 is TGTGCCAGCAGCGTGACAGGAGGAAACACTGAAGCTTTCTTT. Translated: CASSVTGGNTEAFF.

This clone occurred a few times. CDR3 DNA: TGTGCCAGCAGTTTAGTAAGCGATGTTAGATGGGAGCAGTTCTTC. It codes for CASSLVSDVRWEQFF. This chain connects TRBV27 to TRBJ2-1; D ambiguous. The germline V and J ends were trimmed by 2 bases and 10 bases, with 18 bases remaining between them. This CDR3 has 15 residues. The V gene's germline CDR1 is MNHEY and CDR2 SMNVEV (reference sequence).

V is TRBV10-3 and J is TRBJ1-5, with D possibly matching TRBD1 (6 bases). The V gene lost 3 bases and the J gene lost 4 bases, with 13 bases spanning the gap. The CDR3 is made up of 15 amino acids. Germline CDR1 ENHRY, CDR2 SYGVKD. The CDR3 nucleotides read TGTGCCATCAGTGACGGAGACAGGCCGAATCAGCCCCAGCATTTT. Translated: CAISDGDRPNQPQHF.

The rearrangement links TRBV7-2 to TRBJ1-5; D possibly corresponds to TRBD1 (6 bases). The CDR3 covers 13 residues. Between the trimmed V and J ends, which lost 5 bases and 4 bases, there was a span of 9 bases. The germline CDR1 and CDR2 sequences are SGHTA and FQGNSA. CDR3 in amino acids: CASSPQGNQPQHF. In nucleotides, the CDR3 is TGTGCCAGCAGCCCTCAGGGGAATCAGCCCCAGCATTTT.

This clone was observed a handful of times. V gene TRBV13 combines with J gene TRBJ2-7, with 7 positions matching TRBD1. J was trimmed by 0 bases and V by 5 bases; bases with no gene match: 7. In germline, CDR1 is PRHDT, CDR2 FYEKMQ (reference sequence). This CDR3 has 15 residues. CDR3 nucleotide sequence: TGTGCCAGCAGCAACGGACAGGAGAGCTCCTACGAGCAGTACTTC. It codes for CASSNGQESSYEQYF.

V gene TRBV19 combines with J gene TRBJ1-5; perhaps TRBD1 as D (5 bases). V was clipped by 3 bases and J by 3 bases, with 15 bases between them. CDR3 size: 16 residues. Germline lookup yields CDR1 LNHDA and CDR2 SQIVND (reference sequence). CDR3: CASSILFGADNQPQHF. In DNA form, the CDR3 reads TGTGCCAGTAGTATTCTATTTGGGGCGGACAATCAGCCCCAGCATTTT.

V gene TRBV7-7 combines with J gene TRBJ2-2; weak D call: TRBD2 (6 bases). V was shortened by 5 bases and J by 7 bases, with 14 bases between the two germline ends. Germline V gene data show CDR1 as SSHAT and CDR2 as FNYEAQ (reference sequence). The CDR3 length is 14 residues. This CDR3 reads CASSVQPSVGELFF. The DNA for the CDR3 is TGTGCCAGCAGCGTACAGCCTAGCGTCGGGGAGCTGTTTTTT.

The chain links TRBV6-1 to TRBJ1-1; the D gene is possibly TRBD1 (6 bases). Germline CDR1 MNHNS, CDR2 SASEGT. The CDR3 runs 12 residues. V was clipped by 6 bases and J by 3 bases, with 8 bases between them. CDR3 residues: CASRNRDTEAFF. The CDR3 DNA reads TGTGCCAGCAGAAACAGGGACACTGAAGCTTTCTTT.

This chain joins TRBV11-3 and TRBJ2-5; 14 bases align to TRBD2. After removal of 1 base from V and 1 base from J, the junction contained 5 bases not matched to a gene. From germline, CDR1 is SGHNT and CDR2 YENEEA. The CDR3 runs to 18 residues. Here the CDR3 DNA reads TGTGCCAGCAGCTTAGGGACTAGCGGGAGGCCGCTCCAAGAGACCCAGTACTTC. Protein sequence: CASSLGTSGRPLQETQYF.

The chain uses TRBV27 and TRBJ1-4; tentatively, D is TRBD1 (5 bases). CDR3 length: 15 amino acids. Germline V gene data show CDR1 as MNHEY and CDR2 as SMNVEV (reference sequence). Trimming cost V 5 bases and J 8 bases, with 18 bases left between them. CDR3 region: CASSLGYTGVEKLFF. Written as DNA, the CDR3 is TGTGCCAGCAGTCTTGGGTACACGGGGGTCGAAAAACTGTTTTTT.

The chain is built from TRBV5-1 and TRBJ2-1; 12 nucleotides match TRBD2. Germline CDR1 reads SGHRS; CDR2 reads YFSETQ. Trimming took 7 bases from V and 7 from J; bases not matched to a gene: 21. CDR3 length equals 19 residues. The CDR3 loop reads CASGVLTRLAGEQDNEQFF. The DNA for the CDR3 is TGCGCCAGCGGGGTCTTAACGAGACTAGCGGGAGAACAGGATAATGAGCAGTTCTTC. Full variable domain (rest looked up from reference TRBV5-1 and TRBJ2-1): KAGVTQTPRYLIKTRGQQVTLSCSPISGHRSVSWYQQTPGQGLQFLFEYFSETQRNKGNFPGRFSGRQFSNSRSEMNVSTLELGDSALYLCASGVLTRLAGEQDNEQFFGPGTRLTVL.

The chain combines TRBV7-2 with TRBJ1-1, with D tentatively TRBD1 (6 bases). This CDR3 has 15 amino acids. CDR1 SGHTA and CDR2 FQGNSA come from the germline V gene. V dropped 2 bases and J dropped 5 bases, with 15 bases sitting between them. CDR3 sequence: CASSLSPGAGTEAFF. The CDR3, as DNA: TGTGCCAGCAGCTTATCGCCGGGGGCCGGGACTGAAGCTTTCTTT.

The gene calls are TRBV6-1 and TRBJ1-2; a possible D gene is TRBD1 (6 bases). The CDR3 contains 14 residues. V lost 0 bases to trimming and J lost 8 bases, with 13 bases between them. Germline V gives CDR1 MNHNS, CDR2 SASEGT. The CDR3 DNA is TGTGCCAGCAGTGAAGCAAGTACAGGGTACGGCTACACCTTC. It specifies CASSEASTGYGYTF.

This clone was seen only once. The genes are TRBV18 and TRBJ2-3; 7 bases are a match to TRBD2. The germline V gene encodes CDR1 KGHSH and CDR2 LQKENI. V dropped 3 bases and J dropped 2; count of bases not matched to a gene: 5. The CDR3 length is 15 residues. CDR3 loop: CASSPGGDPTDTQYF. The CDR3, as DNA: TGTGCCAGCTCACCGGGGGGGGACCCCACAGATACGCAGTATTTT.

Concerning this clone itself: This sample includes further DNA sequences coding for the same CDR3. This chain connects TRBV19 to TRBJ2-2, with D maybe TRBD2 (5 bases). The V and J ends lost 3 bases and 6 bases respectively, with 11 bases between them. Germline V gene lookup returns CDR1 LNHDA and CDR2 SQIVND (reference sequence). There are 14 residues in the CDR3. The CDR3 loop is CASSIRGISGELFF. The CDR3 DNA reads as TGTGCCAGTAGTATTCGAGGGATCTCCGGGGAGCTGTTTTTT.

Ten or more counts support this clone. As DNA, the CDR3 is TGCGCCAGCAGCAAGACGACAGGGAACACTGAAGCTTTCTTT. It is translated as CASSKTTGNTEAFF. V and J are TRBV5-1 and TRBJ1-1; a possible D gene is TRBD1 (6 bases). This CDR3 region has 14 residues. V lost 4 bases and J lost 1, with 11 bases in between. Per germline, CDR1 SGHRS and CDR2 YFSETQ.

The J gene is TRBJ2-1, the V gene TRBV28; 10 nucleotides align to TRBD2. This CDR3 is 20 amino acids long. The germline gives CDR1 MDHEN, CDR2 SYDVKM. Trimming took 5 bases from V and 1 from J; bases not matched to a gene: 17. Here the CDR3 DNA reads TGTGCCAGCAGTCTATATAGCGGGAGGCGACGCCTCGTTTCCTACAATGAGCAGTTCTTC. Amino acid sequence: CASSLYSGRRRLVSYNEQFF.

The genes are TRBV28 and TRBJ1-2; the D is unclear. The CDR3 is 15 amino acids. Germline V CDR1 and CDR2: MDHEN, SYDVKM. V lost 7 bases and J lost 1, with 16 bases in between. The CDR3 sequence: CASNPGGPVNYGYTF. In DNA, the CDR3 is TGTGCCAGCAACCCCGGAGGGCCAGTTAACTATGGCTACACCTTC.

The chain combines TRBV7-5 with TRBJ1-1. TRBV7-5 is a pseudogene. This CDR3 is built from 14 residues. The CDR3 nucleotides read TGTGTCAGAAGCTCCCCTTCAATGAACACTGAAGCTTTCTTT. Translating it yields CVRSSPSMNTEAFF.

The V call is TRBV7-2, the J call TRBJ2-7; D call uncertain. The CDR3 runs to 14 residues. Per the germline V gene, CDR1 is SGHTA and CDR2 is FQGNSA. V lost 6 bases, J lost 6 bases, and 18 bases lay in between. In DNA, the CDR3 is TGTGCCAGCAGACCGCTAATCCTGGGTCGCGAGCAGTACTTC. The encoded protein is CASRPLILGREQYF.